This T cell receptor beta chain was sequenced for a study of T cell repertoires in aging, cancer and after chemotherapy. CDR3 size: 14 residues. CDR1 is SGHNT, CDR2 YYREEE, per germline (reference sequence). V was shortened by 0 bases and J by 5 bases, with 10 bases between the two germline ends. TRB rearrangements spanning V, D and J were amplified using mixed TRB-A/B primers. TCRdb re-analysed the multiplex PCR reads in MiXCR, keeping a single row per CDR3 protein. The sample has around 9,000 distinct CDR3 sequences, roughly a third seen once; the top ten hold 2.5% to 3.5%. TCR beta rearrangements were amplified from peripheral blood genomic DNA. This clonotype was seen a handful of times.

Sample: blood. V usage is TRBV5-4 and J usage is TRBJ2-3; the D gene is possibly TRBD1 (6 bases). The receptor was derived from a human donor in good health. The CDR3 region has the DNA TGTGCCAGCAGCTTGGCGCAGGGGAAAGATACGCAGTATTTT. Translating gives CASSLAQGKDTQYF.